This TCR beta chain was identified in a study of cytomegalovirus exposure and HLA in healthy donors. Findings of the study overall: Later analysis identified several of the most significant clusters that appeared linked to common viral pathogens. The listing of 150 to 200 TCR beta chains classed them as cytomegalovirus-associated.

PCR employed 60 Vbeta and 13 Jbeta primers. The method was immunoSEQ multiplex PCR; TCRdb's version includes in-frame clones alone and lacks a portion of them. The sample shows 150,000 to 200,000 clones, about 64% of them seen only once. Remarks on this clone: The antigen is not known.

This sequence originates from a man aged 45 to 65 in good health and CMV-seronegative. Input material: PBMCs.

The CDR3 sequence is CASSFGAQGYTF. The CDR3 DNA is TGTGCCAGCAGCTTTGGGGCCCAAGGCTACACCTTC. The chain is built from TRBV7-9 and TRBJ1-2, with D perhaps matching TRBD1 (5 bases). The V end lost 3 bases, the J end lost 8 bases, and 10 bases lay between the germline ends. Germline loops: CDR1 SEHNR, CDR2 FQNEAQ (reference sequence). The CDR3 totals 12 residues.